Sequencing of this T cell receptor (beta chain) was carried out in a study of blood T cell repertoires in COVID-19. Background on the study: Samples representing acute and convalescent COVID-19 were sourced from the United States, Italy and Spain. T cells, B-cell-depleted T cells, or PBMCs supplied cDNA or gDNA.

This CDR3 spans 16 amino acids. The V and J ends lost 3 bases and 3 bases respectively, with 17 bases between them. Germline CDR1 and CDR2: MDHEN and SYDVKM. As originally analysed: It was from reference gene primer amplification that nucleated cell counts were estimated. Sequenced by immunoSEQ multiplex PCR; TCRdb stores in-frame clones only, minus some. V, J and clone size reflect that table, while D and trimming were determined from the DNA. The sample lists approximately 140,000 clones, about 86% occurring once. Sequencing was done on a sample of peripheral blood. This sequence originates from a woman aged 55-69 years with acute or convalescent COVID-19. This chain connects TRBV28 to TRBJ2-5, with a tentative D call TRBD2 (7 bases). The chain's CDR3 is CASSFGGGGPEETQYF. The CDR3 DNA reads TGTGCCAGCAGTTTTGGGGGAGGGGGTCCAGAAGAGACCCAGTACTTC.